The 20 T cell receptor beta chains given below trace back to one sample, sequenced in a study of blood T cell repertoires in COVID-19. Data came from immunoSEQ multiplex PCR; TCRdb stores just in-frame clones and leaves some out. Of approximately 440,000 clones in the sample, less than 95% were seen once. Sequencing was performed on PBMCs or T cells enriched from blood (not recorded which). Source of these receptors: a man between 18 and 35 years old who had recovered from COVID-19.

This sequence joins TRBV9 and TRBJ1-5; unclear D gene. CDR1 is SGDLS, CDR2 YYNGEE, per germline. CDR3 length: 16 amino acids. Trimming took off 4 bases at V and 2 bases at J, with 16 bases between the two ends. CDR3 DNA: TGTGCCAGCAGCCCCGGCCTCGGGTGGGGCAATCAGCCCCAGCATTTT. As protein: CASSPGLGWGNQPQHF.

This rearrangement joins TRBV3-1 (or the pseudogene TRBV3-2) to TRBJ1-1; 9 bases match TRBD1. CDR3 length equals 13 residues. V shed 2 bases, J shed 10 bases, and the junction held 5 bases outside the gene matches. CDR1 and CDR2 from the germline V gene are LGHDT and YNNKEL (reference sequence). CDR3 residues: CASSQKPGQGAFF. The CDR3 bases are TGTGCCAGCAGCCAAAAACCGGGACAGGGAGCTTTCTTT.

The chain uses TRBV4-1 and TRBJ2-7; 8 nucleotides line up with TRBD2. Trimming cost V 2 bases and J 4 bases; bases outside gene matches: 7. The CDR3 extends over 15 amino acids. The germline V gene encodes CDR1 MGHRA and CDR2 YSYEKL. CDR3 nucleotides: TGCGCCAGCAGCCAAAGGCTAGCGGGTCAATACGAGCAGTACTTC. As protein: CASSQRLAGQYEQYF.

V gene TRBV5-4 combines with J gene TRBJ2-1, with TRBD2 matching over 16 bases. The CDR3 covers 16 residues. Germline CDR1 SGHNT, CDR2 YYREEE (reference sequence). Trimming removed 4 bases from V and 8 bases from J; junction bases left unmatched: 6. DNA of the CDR3: TGTGCCAGCAGCCCCGGGACTAGCGGGAGGGCCGATGAGCAGTTCTTC. It is translated as CASSPGTSGRADEQFF.

The chain recombines TRBV28 with TRBJ1-5; D might be TRBD1 (5 bases). Germline V CDR1 and CDR2: MDHEN, SYDVKM. CDR3 length: 16 amino acids. V was pared by 6 bases and J by 4 bases, with 19 bases between. CDR3 protein: CASSPSRQGGNQPQHF. Written as DNA, the CDR3 is TGTGCCAGCAGCCCATCCCGGCAGGGAGGGAATCAGCCCCAGCATTTT. The full variable domain, rest sourced from reference TRBV28 and TRBJ1-5, is DVKVTQSSRYLVKRTGEKVFLECVQDMDHENMFWYRQDPGLGLRLIYFSYDVKMKEKGDIPEGYSVSREKKERFSLILESASTNQTSMYLCASSPSRQGGNQPQHFGDGTRLSIL.

The V and J genes are TRBV20-1 and TRBJ2-1, with 9 nucleotides matching TRBD2. CDR1 DFQATT and CDR2 SNEGSKA come from the germline V gene (reference sequence). This CDR3 spans 11 amino acids. The CDR3 spells CRGTSREEQFF. CDR3 bases: TGCAGAGGGACTAGCCGCGAGGAGCAGTTCTTC.

V and J are TRBV7-9 and TRBJ2-1; 8 bases map to TRBD1. The CDR3 is made up of 15 amino acids. The germline gives CDR1 SEHNR, CDR2 FQNEAQ (reference sequence). J lost 7 bases, V lost 6 bases, and 11 bases had no gene match. The chain's CDR3 is CASSPGQGGSNEQFF. The CDR3 coding sequence is TGTGCCAGCAGTCCCGGACAGGGAGGATCGAATGAGCAGTTCTTC.

This chain uses TRBV28 with TRBJ1-5, with D possibly matching TRBD1 (6 bases). The germline V gene encodes CDR1 MDHEN and CDR2 SYDVKM. Deletions cut 6 bases from V and 1 base from J, with 13 bases between. CDR3 size: 15 residues. CDR3 coding DNA: TGTGCCAGCAGATCACAGGGTGTGAGCAATCAGCCCCAGCATTTT. Protein sequence: CASRSQGVSNQPQHF. Full variable domain (missing parts from reference TRBV28 and TRBJ1-5): DVKVTQSSRYLVKRTGEKVFLECVQDMDHENMFWYRQDPGLGLRLIYFSYDVKMKEKGDIPEGYSVSREKKERFSLILESASTNQTSMYLCASRSQGVSNQPQHFGDGTRLSIL.

This clone was counted once. V gene TRBV6-5 combines with J gene TRBJ1-2; D possibly corresponds to TRBD1 (5 bases). The CDR3 covers 15 residues. Germline CDR1 is MNHEY and CDR2 is SVGAGI. V lost 2 bases and J lost 3, with 13 bases in between. CDR3 residues: CASSYDFRGDYGYTF. CDR3 coding DNA: TGTGCCAGCAGTTACGATTTTCGGGGGGACTATGGCTACACCTTC.

The chain employs TRBV6-5 and TRBJ1-2; D is unresolved. This CDR3 comprises 15 residues. The V and J ends lost 5 bases and 3 bases respectively, with 16 bases between them. The germline V gene encodes CDR1 MNHEY and CDR2 SVGAGI. The DNA for the CDR3 is TGTGCCAGCAGTCTCGGTGGTGCGGCGTACTATGGCTACACCTTC. The encoded protein is CASSLGGAAYYGYTF.

This chain joins TRBV7-2 and TRBJ1-6, with TRBD1 matching 10 bases. The CDR3 runs 16 residues. J gave up 7 bases and V 4 bases, and 7 bases lay outside the gene matches. Germline lookup yields CDR1 SGHTA and CDR2 FQGNSA. The CDR3 DNA is TGTGCCAGCAGCTCTAACCGGGACAGGGGCAATTCACCCCTCCACTTT. Its protein product is CASSSNRDRGNSPLHF.

The V call is TRBV29-1, the J call TRBJ1-5; tentatively, D is TRBD1 (6 bases). This CDR3 has 14 amino acids. CDR1 is SQVTM, CDR2 ANQGSEA, per germline. Trimming removed 4 bases at V and 2 bases at J, with 12 bases between. The CDR3 protein is CSVVEGGGNQPQHF. CDR3 sequence (DNA): TGCAGCGTTGTGGAAGGGGGAGGCAATCAGCCCCAGCATTTT.

Only one count was recorded for this clone. The J gene is TRBJ1-6, the V gene TRBV19; no clear D gene. Trimming removed 2 bases at V and 5 bases at J, with 16 bases between. This CDR3 region has 17 residues. From germline, CDR1 is LNHDA and CDR2 SQIVND (reference sequence). This chain's CDR3 is CASSIRQQSGDNSPLHF. DNA of the CDR3: TGTGCCAGTAGTATAAGGCAGCAGAGTGGAGATAATTCACCCCTCCACTTT. The full variable domain, completed using reference TRBV19 and TRBJ1-6, is DGGITQSPKYLFRKEGQNVTLSCEQNLNHDAMYWYRQDPGQGLRLIYYSQIVNDFQKGDIAEGYSVSREKKESFPLTVTSAQKNPTAFYLCASSIRQQSGDNSPLHFGNGTRLTVT.

The rearrangement uses TRBV20-1 and TRBJ1-1, with D hard to call. The germline V gene encodes CDR1 DFQATT and CDR2 SNEGSKA (reference sequence). This CDR3 contains 10 residues. The V end lost 3 bases, the J end lost 6 bases, and 5 bases lay between the germline ends. The CDR3 nucleotides are TGCAGTGCTAGTCTTCCTGAAGCTTTCTTT. Protein: CSASLPEAFF.

The chain links TRBV20-1 to TRBJ1-3; no clear D gene. This CDR3 has 13 amino acids. In germline, CDR1 is DFQATT, CDR2 SNEGSKA (reference sequence). Trimming took off 3 bases at V and 7 bases at J, with 13 bases between the two ends. In DNA form, the CDR3 reads TGCAGTGCTAGTATCGGTTTTGTCAACACCATATATTTT. Its translation is CSASIGFVNTIYF.

The chain has TRBV10-3 and TRBJ1-1; no firm D call. The germline V gene encodes CDR1 ENHRY and CDR2 SYGVKD. V was cut by 8 bases and J by 0 bases, with 13 bases left in between. The CDR3 runs to 14 residues. The CDR3 DNA sequence: TGTGCCATCCGGCGGGCAGTCATGAACACTGAAGCTTTCTTT. It translates to CAIRRAVMNTEAFF.

The chain links TRBV29-1 to TRBJ1-6; no firm D call. V lost 5 bases, J lost 2 bases, and 7 bases lay in between. Germline loops: CDR1 SQVTM, CDR2 ANQGSEA. This CDR3 is 13 amino acids long. CDR3 amino acids: CSVSVTYNSPLHF. The CDR3 nucleotides read TGCAGCGTTTCAGTAACCTATAATTCACCCCTCCACTTT. The whole variable domain, filled in from reference TRBV29-1 and TRBJ1-6, reads SAVISQKPSRDICQRGTSLTIQCQVDSQVTMMFWYRQQPGQSLTLIATANQGSEATYESGFVIDKFPISRPNLTFSTLTVSNMSPEDSSIYLCSVSVTYNSPLHFGNGTRLTVT.

This chain uses TRBV5-4 with TRBJ2-5; TRBD2 agrees at 8 bases. Trimming removed 5 bases from V and 9 bases from J; junction bases left unmatched: 15. This CDR3 region has 15 residues. CDR1 is SGHNT and CDR2 is YYREEE in the germline V gene (reference sequence). The CDR3 coding sequence is TGTGCCAGCAGGGAGAGCGGGGGAACCCCCGGGGCCCAGTACTTC. This encodes CASRESGGTPGAQYF.

This chain connects TRBV14 to TRBJ2-1; perhaps TRBD1 as D (5 bases). This CDR3 region has 13 residues. The V end lost 4 bases, the J end lost 10 bases, and 14 bases lay between the germline ends. Germline values: CDR1 SGHDN, CDR2 FVKESK. CDR3 loop: CASSRQGRKEQFF. The CDR3 bases are TGTGCCAGCAGCCGGCAGGGAAGAAAAGAGCAGTTCTTC.

Remarks on this clone: At one end the junction does not follow the germline gene, possibly because of a read error. This chain connects TRBV5-4 to TRBJ1-1, with D tentatively TRBD1 (6 bases). The CDR3 contains 13 residues. Germline values: CDR1 SGHNT, CDR2 YYREEE (reference sequence). CDR3 region: CASSPQGNSEAFF. The CDR3 DNA reads as TGTGCCAGCAGCCCACAGGGAAACAGTGAAGCTTTCTTT. Drawing the rest from reference TRBV5-4 and TRBJ1-1, the complete variable domain is ETGVTQSPTHLIKTRGQQVTLRCSSQSGHNTVSWYQQALGQGPQFIFQYYREEENGRGNFPPRFSGLQFPNYSSELNVNALELDDSALYLCASSPQGNSEAFFGQGTRLTVV.